These 7 T cell receptor beta chains came from one sample sequenced in a study of blood T cell repertoires in COVID-19. Produced via immunoSEQ multiplex PCR; TCRdb's table is partial and in-frame only. The data show approximately 360,000 clones, 90% seen once. Source material: peripheral blood. The receptors were gathered from a man aged 18 to 30 with active or convalescent COVID-19.

The rearrangement links TRBV10-2 to TRBJ1-1; D is unclear. This CDR3 has 13 residues. Germline values: CDR1 WSHSY, CDR2 SAAADI. V was pared by 4 bases and J by 1 base, with 7 bases between. This CDR3 reads CASSVRPNTEAFF. The DNA for the CDR3 is TGCGCCAGCAGTGTCAGGCCGAACACTGAAGCTTTCTTT.

This clone was recorded once. The chain uses TRBV29-1 and TRBJ2-7, with D perhaps matching TRBD2 (6 bases). V shed 4 bases and J shed 3 bases, with 16 bases lying between them. CDR1 and CDR2 from the germline V gene are SQVTM and ANQGSEA. This CDR3 is built from 14 residues. The CDR3 region has the DNA TGCAGCGTTGGGGTGCGGGGCAGATACTACGAGCAGTACTTC. The encoded protein is CSVGVRGRYYEQYF.

This clone has a handful of counts. The V call is TRBV6-2 or TRBV6-3, the J call TRBJ1-1; 7 nucleotides agree with TRBD1. CDR3 length: 15 amino acids. The V and J ends lost 4 bases and 4 bases, in that order; junction bases with no gene match: 9. The V gene's germline CDR1 is MNHEY and CDR2 SVGEGT. The CDR3 loop reads CASSSTRQGGTEAFF. The CDR3 nucleotides read TGTGCCAGCAGTTCCACACGACAGGGCGGCACTGAAGCTTTCTTT.

This chain joins TRBV6-6 and TRBJ2-1; 8 bases line up with TRBD1. V lost 5 bases to trimming and J lost 0 bases; unmatched junction nucleotides: 3. Per germline, CDR1 MNHNY and CDR2 SVGAGI (reference sequence). This CDR3 contains 15 residues. The CDR3 loop is CASSPTGDSYNEQFF. Here the CDR3 DNA reads TGTGCCAGCAGTCCGACAGGGGACTCCTACAATGAGCAGTTCTTC.

The V call is TRBV10-3, the J call TRBJ2-7; TRBD1 matches at 7 bases. V lost 10 bases and J lost 2; bases outside the gene matches: 8. This CDR3 has 13 residues. Germline values: CDR1 ENHRY, CDR2 SYGVKD. The chain's CDR3 is CATSRQGPYEQYF. For the CDR3, the DNA is TGTGCCACCTCGAGACAGGGACCCTACGAGCAGTACTTC.

J is TRBJ2-2 and V is TRBV11-2, with D perhaps matching TRBD1 (5 bases). CDR3 length equals 15 residues. Germline V gene sequence: CDR1 SGHAT, CDR2 FQNNGV. Between the trimmed V and J ends, which lost 5 bases and 6 bases, there was a span of 16 bases. The CDR3 coding sequence is TGTGCCAGCAGCCCCGGATCCAAAGGGGCCGGGGAGCTGTTTTTT. It translates to CASSPGSKGAGELFF.

The rearrangement links TRBV18 to TRBJ2-7; 9 nucleotides agree with TRBD1. V gave up 3 bases and J gave up 2 bases; unmatched junction bases: 8. The germline V gene has CDR1 KGHSH and CDR2 LQKENI. This CDR3 region has 16 residues. The CDR3 is CASSPDGGTGTYEQYF. As DNA, the CDR3 is TGTGCCAGCTCACCCGATGGGGGGACAGGGACCTACGAGCAGTACTTC.